This T cell receptor beta chain was identified in a study of blood T cell repertoires in COVID-19. This clone was seen a single time. Sequencing was performed with immunoSEQ multiplex PCR; in TCRdb, only in-frame clones are kept and a portion is missing. The table has about 370,000 clones, roughly nine tenths seen once; the top ten hold approximately 1%. Between the trimmed V and J ends, which lost 5 bases and 0 bases, there was a span of 7 bases. CDR3 size: 13 residues. The rearrangement uses TRBV12-3 or TRBV12-4 and TRBJ1-2; no firm D call. The sequencing input was PBMCs or T cells enriched from blood (not recorded which). This TCR was recovered from a man aged 18 to 30 who had recovered from COVID-19. In DNA form, the CDR3 reads TGTGCCAGCAGTCTACAGACTAACTATGGCTACACCTTC. Amino acids: CASSLQTNYGYTF.